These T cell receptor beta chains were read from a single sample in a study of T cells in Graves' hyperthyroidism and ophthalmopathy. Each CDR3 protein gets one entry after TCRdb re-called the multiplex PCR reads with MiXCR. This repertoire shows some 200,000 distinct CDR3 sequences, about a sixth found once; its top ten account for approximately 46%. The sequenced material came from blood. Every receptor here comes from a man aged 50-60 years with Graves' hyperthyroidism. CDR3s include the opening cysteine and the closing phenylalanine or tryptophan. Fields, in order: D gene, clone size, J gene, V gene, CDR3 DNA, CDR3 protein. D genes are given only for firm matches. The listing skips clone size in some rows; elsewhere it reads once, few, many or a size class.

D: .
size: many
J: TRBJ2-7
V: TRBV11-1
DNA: TGTGCCAGCAGCGGCTCAGGGGGGCCTGTGCAGTACTTC
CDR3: CASSGSGGPVQYF

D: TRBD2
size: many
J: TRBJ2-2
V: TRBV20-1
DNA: TGCAGTGCCGGACTAGCGGGAGGGGGAACCGGGGAGCTGTTTTTT
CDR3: CSAGLAGGGTGELFF

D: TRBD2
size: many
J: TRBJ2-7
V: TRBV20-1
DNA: TGCAGTGCTGGGGCCGGGACTAGGCACGAGCAGTACTTC
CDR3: CSAGAGTRHEQYF

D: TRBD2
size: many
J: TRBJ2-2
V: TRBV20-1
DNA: TGCAGTGCTAGGGGAGCGGGACGCAACACCGGGGAGCTGTTTTTT
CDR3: CSARGAGRNTGELFF

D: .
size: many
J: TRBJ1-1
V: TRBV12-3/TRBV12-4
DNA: TGTGCCAGCAGTTCGTTGACAGAGAACACTGAAGCTTTCTTT
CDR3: CASSSLTENTEAFF

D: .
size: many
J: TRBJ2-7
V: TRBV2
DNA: TGTGCCAGCAGTGTTGGAGGAGGGTCTGACGAGCAGTACTTC
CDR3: CASSVGGGSDEQYF

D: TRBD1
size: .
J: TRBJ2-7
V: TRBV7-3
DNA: TGTGCCAGCAGCTTAGCCCGGGACAGGGGGACGTACGAGCAGTACTTC
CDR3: CASSLARDRGTYEQYF

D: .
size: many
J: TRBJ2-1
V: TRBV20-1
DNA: TGCAGTGCTAGAGATCCCCGAGTCGGGGAGCAGTTCTTC
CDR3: CSARDPRVGEQFF

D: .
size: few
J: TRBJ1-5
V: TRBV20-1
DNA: TGCAGTACGCACCAGCCCCAGCATTTT
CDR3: CSTHQPQHF

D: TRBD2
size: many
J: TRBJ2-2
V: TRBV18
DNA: TGTGCCAGCTCACCAAGAGCGGGAGATGCCGGGGAGCTGTTTTTT
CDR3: CASSPRAGDAGELFF

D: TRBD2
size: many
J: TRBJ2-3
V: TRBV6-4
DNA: TGTGCCAGCAGTGACTCAAGCGGGAGGGGTACAGATACGCAGTATTTT
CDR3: CASSDSSGRGTDTQYF

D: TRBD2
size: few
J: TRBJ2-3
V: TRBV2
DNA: TGTGCCACCAGTAGGACTAGCGGCACAGATACGCAGTATTTT
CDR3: CATSRTSGTDTQYF

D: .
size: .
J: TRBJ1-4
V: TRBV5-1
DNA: TGCGCCAGCAGCTTGAGCGTGACGGGCTCTAATGAAAAACTGTTTTTT
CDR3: CASSLSVTGSNEKLFF

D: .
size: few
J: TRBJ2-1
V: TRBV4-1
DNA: TGCGCCAGCAGCCAAGCTAACACCATATACAATGAGCAGTTCTTC
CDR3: CASSQANTIYNEQFF

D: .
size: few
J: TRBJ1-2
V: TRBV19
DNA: TGTGCCAGTAGTACTACCTTCGGAATATATGGCTACACCTTC
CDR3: CASSTTFGIYGYTF

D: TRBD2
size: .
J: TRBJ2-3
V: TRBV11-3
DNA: TGTGCCAGCAGCCAACCACTAGCGGACCCCACAGATACGCAGTATTTT
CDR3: CASSQPLADPTDTQYF

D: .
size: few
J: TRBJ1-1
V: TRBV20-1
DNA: TGCAGTGCTCAGGGACAGAACACTGAAGCTTTCTTT
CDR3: CSAQGQNTEAFF

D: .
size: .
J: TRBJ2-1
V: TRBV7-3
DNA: TGTGCCAGCAGCCGGCCGGGGCGAGACTCCTACAATGAGCAGTTCTTC
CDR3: CASSRPGRDSYNEQFF

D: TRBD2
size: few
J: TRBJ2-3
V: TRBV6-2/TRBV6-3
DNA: TGTGCCAGCACCCCCGGGGGACTAGGCACAGATACGCAGTATTTT
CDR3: CASTPGGLGTDTQYF

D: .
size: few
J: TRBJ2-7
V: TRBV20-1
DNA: TGCAGTGCGTCCTCCTATTTCTCCTACGAGCAGTACTTC
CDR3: CSASSYFSYEQYF

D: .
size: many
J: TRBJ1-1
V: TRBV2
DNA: TGTGCCAGCAGTGAAATGGGGAGGAACACTGAAGCTTTCTTT
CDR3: CASSEMGRNTEAFF

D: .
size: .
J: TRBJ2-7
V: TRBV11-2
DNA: TGTGCCAGCAGCTTAGATCAACGGGCCGCCGGCTACGAGCAGTACTTC
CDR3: CASSLDQRAAGYEQYF

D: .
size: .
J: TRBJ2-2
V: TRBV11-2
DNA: TGTGCCAGCAGCTTAGCTTTCAGGGGTACCGGGGAGCTGTTTTTT
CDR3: CASSLAFRGTGELFF

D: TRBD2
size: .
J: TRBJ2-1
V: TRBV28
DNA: TGTGCCAGCACCCGGGCCGGGGGACTAGCGGGAGGTGGGTACAATGAGCAGTTCTTC
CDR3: CASTRAGGLAGGGYNEQFF

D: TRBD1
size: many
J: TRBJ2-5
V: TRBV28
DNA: TGTGCCAGCAGTTCCCTGATGACAGGGGATGTGGAAGAGACCCAGTACTTC
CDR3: CASSSLMTGDVEETQYF

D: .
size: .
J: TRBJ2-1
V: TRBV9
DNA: TGTGCCAGCAGCGTAGTGGCCCTAGCTAGCAATGAGCAGTTCTTC
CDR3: CASSVVALASNEQFF

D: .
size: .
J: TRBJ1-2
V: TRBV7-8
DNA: TGTGCCAGCAGCGGGCGGAACTATGGCTACACCTTC
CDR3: CASSGRNYGYTF

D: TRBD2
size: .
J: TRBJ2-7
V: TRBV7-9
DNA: TGTGCCAGCAGTTCATTAGGGGGGACTAGCGGACAAAGGAAGCAGTACTTC
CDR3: CASSSLGGTSGQRKQYF

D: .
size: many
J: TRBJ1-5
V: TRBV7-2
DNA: TGTGCCAGCAGCTTAGACGGGGCTATAGGTCAGCCCCAGCATTTT
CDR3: CASSLDGAIGQPQHF

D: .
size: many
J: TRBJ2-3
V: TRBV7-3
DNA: TGTGCCAGCAGCTTATCGAGCGGCCAGGAGGATACGCAGTATTTT
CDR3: CASSLSSGQEDTQYF

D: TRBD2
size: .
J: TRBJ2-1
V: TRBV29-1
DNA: TGCAGCGCCCGAGCGGGAACCGGGGATGAGCAGTTCTTC
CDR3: CSARAGTGDEQFF

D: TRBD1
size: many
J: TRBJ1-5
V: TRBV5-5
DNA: TGTGCCAGCAGCACCGCAGGGGGAAGGGGTCAGCCCCAGCATTTT
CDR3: CASSTAGGRGQPQHF

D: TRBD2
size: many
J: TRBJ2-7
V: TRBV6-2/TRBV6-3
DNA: TGTGCCAGCCACGGGAGATTGGGACTAGCGGGAGTTGGCTACGAGCAGTACTTC
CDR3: CASHGRLGLAGVGYEQYF

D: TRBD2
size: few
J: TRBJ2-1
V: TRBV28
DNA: TGTGCCAGCAGGCCCGGACTAGTCTCCTTTAGCTTCTACAGTGAGCAGTTCTTC
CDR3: CASRPGLVSFSFYSEQFF

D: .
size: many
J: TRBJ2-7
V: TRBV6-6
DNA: TGTGCCAGCAGTTACGGGAACAGGGTGGGCGCCTACGAGCAGTACTTC
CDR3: CASSYGNRVGAYEQYF

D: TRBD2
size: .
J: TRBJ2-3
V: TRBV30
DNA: TGTGCCTGGAGTGTAGCGGGAGGGGGAGGTACGCAGTATTTT
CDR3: CAWSVAGGGGTQYF

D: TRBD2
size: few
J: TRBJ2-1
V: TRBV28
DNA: TGTGCCAGCAGTTCCGAAAAACAACTAGCGGGAGGGGGCGATGAGCAGTTCTTC
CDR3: CASSSEKQLAGGGDEQFF

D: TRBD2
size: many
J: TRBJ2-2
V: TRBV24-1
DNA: TGTGCCACCAGTGCGGGGGGCACCGGGGAGCTGTTTTTT
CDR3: CATSAGGTGELFF

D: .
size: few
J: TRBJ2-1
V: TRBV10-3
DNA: TGTGCCACCGCTAAGGAGGGCAGTGAGCAGTTCTTC
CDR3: CATAKEGSEQFF

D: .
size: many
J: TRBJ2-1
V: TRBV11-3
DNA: TGTGCCAGCAGCTTGGACTACTACAATGAGCAGTTCTTC
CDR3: CASSLDYYNEQFF

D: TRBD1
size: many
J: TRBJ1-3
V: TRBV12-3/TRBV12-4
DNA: TGTGCCAGCAGACCGAACAGGGGCTCTGGAAACACCATATATTTT
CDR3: CASRPNRGSGNTIYF

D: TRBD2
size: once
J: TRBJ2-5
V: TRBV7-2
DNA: TGTGCCAGCAGCTTACGAGCGGGGTTTGAGACCCAGTACTTC
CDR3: CASSLRAGFETQYF

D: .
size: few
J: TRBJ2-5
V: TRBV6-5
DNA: TGTGCCAGCAGTTACTCGGGGGAGGAGACCCAGTACTTC
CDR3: CASSYSGEETQYF